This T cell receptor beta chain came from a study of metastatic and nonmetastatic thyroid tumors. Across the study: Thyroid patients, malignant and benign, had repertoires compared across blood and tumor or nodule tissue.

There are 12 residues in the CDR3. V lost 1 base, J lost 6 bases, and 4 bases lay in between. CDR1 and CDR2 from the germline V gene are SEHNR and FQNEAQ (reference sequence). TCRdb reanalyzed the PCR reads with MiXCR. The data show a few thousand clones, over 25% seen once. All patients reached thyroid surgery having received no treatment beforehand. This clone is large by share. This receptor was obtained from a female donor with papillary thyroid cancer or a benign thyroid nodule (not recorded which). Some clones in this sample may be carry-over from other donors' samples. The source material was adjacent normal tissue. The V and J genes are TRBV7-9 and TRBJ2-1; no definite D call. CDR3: CASSLELNEQFF. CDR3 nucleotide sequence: TGTGCCAGCAGCTTAGAGCTCAATGAGCAGTTCTTC.